This record looks at one TCR beta chain sequence and its context. This clone turned up a few times. It lacks a known antigen. No qualities accompany the bases; no much larger clone lies one base away. In total, fewer than 750 healthy bone marrow donors made up the cohort. Cohort members were all nominally healthy when sampled, although unrecorded immune exposures were likely present. The donor tested CMV seropositive and was one of the 289 seropositive cohort members. Every donor gave a peripheral blood sample, and the peripheral blood mononuclear cells from that sample were used for TCR beta sequencing. Genomic DNA extraction from the blood cell samples was performed with the Qiagen DNeasy Blood Extraction Kit. This entry is derived from a study of cytomegalovirus exposure and HLA in healthy donors (dated by TCRdb to about 2017). Regarding the study in general: An earlier analysis of approximately 640 of the donors reported 250 to 350 Gb of sequence data and 120 million or so unique TCR beta sequences from 150 million to 200 million T cells. Approximately 300 gigabases of sequencing data and 75 million to 85 million unique TCR sequences made up an early release that covered several hundred HLA-typed donors. Of the 350 to 450 genotyped donors, approximately 81% were placed in the genetic ancestry cluster associated with self-reported Caucasian donors. The study aimed to test whether cataloging public T cell receptors could reveal signatures of past pathogen exposure. The study profiled the T cell repertoires of hundreds of subjects by immunosequencing and related them to cytomegalovirus serostatus. Besides the first cohort of roughly 700 subjects, a separate validation cohort made up of 120 or so different subjects was used. To predict cytomegalovirus infection status, the study brought together high-throughput TCR immunosequencing, statistical association of individual TCRs with disease status, and machine learning. A later analysis re-examined previously published TCR beta repertoires from more than 550 donors and added high-resolution HLA genotyping to investigate patterns of TCR occurrence. Rather than using new phenotypic data, the later analysis identified candidate immune exposures from TCR beta sequences and from how often those sequences occurred across donors. An earlier analysis of a few hundred of the donors applied high-throughput TCR beta sequencing to assess whether each TCR beta V gene segment acted as functional or pseudogenic. Donor age, sex, ethnicity and CMV serostatus were collected together with the repertoire data. Genome-wide SNP genotypes for about 65% of the roughly 670 donors were used in a later genetic analysis, which treated that subset as a discovery cohort. All discovery cohort repertoires had been generated on a single sequencing platform. HLA typing covered class I and class II loci at four-digit resolution. Typing coverage varied by locus: about 620-630 donors for A, B, C, DRB1 and DQB1; roughly 560 for DQA1; about 570 for DPA1; fewer than 480 for DPB1. Roughly 5 DR-DQ haplotypes were treated as single units for association and clustering because of strong linkage in the cohort. Among several hundred genotyped donors of the cohort, an average of approximately 240,000 unique TCR beta nucleotide sequences was sequenced per donor, of which about 20% were non-productive.

Library generation was performed with the immunoSEQ multiplex PCR assay. For the multiplex PCR, a mixture combining 60 forward primers for TCR Vbeta segments and 13 reverse primers for TCR Jbeta segments was used. A multiplex PCR assay on genomic DNA amplified the CDR3 region of rearranged TCR beta genes. Amplified TCR beta libraries were sequenced as 87-base-pair reads on the Illumina HiSeq System. The original methods were these. Across the roughly 600 repertoires, a later analysis counted 60 million to 90 million unique TCR beta chains, 9 million to 14 million of which were shared by at least two donors. Raw reads were error-corrected and collapsed into unique sequences with a nearest-neighbor algorithm that merged closely related sequences to remove PCR and sequencing errors. To assign V, D and J gene segments, CDR3 sequences were aligned to IMGT reference sequences. For a sequence to be retained, a match of at least six nucleotides was required to both a V gene segment and a J gene segment. A rearrangement counted as productive if the CDR3 had no stop codons and remained in frame with V and J, and every other rearrangement counted as non-productive. CDR3 was defined according to IMGT convention as the region running from the second conserved V-encoded cysteine to the conserved J-encoded phenylalanine. Sequences without an unambiguous match to a single V gene segment were excluded from the earlier analysis of approximately 560 of the donors. An earlier analysis of several hundred of the donors called V segments functional above 56.7% productive rearrangements and segregating when the between-donor standard deviation exceeded 5%. A statistical classification framework was built to diagnose cytomegalovirus status from the catalog of TCR beta chain sequences. In a later analysis, V and J genes were assigned by comparing TCR nucleotide sequences against IMGT/GENE-DB human TR gene sequences. The TCRdist pipeline was used in a later analysis to assign CDR3 sequences and most-parsimonious VDJ recombination scenarios. In a later analysis, each TCR beta chain was defined by its CDR3 amino acid sequence together with its V-gene family, and reads lacking a unique V-gene family were excluded. A later analysis removed several hundred highly shared, low-generation-probability nucleotide sequences to deal with suspected cross-contamination and a sequencing artifact. For each public chain, a later analysis derived a clonal expansion index from normalized ranks of inferred template counts within each repertoire. Generation probabilities in a later analysis came from a VDJ recombination model fitted to out-of-frame rearrangements, and those results were checked against IGoR. In a later analysis, TCR-TCR, TCR-HLA and TCR-CMV co-occurrence was scored with hypergeometric tests, and a repertoire-size bias correction was applied to TCR pairs. A later analysis estimated false discovery rates by permuting HLA or CMV assignments 20 times. In a later analysis, co-occurring TCRs were grouped using DBSCAN, and TCRdist sequence similarity was added for clustering within HLA-allele-positive subsets. For co-occurrence clustering, repertoires with fewer than 30,000 or more than 120,000 public chains were excluded, along with roughly 5 repertoires with anomalous nucleotide sharing. In TCRdb, the immuneACCESS table is reduced to in-frame sequences with V and J assigned. These tables do not hold every clone; where another copy was compared, an unresolved V gene accounts for under half, and the others remain unexplained. That table gives V, J and clone size, and the DNA gave D and trimming. The sample has 150,000 or so clones on record, roughly 80% of them singletons. Clones ranked in the top ten supply around 5.4% of the sample.

What the study reported, not specific to this receptor: Only TCR beta chains were sequenced in this cohort, and the absence of alpha or paired-chain data limited detectable features. Because counts were too low, 15 to 20 rarely observed V segments, including chromosome 9 orphons, were excluded from the earlier analysis of about 500 of the donors. The study gave a list of some 150 TCR beta chains associated with cytomegalovirus. In both the original and validation cohorts, the classifier was reported to diagnose cytomegalovirus status with high specificity and sensitivity. Because some donors lacked HLA typing at each locus, the association tests relied only on the typed subset. Specific HLA alleles were associated with 15,000 to 20,000 TCR beta sequences at a false discovery rate of 0.05 in a later analysis. Strong co-occurrence of HLA alleles, especially DR and DQ, made assigning TCR associations to individual alleles difficult. A later analysis found that TCR association rates varied across HLA loci, with DRB1 alleles showing the most associated TCRs and HLA-C alleles the fewest. A few of the identified cytomegalovirus-associated TCR beta chains were confirmed in vitro to be specific for cytomegalovirus antigens. In a later genetic analysis, a missense DCLRE1C variant was associated with V-gene and J-gene trimming of TCR beta chains, and the association was replicated in an independent cohort. Linkage disequilibrium might explain the correlated functional status among segregating V segments, but an unknown experimental factor could not be excluded. In a later analysis, most CMV-associated TCR beta chains were found to appear HLA-restricted, with HLA associations seemingly driven largely by CMV exposure. A further reported finding was that TCR beta sequences accurately predicted the HLA-A and HLA-B alleles for most subjects in the first cohort. The presence/absence analyses assumed that sequencing depth was roughly uniform across donors, and that assumption may not be true. Most TCR sequences were seen in very few donors, while some public TCRs were found in many individuals. The only immune exposure information available for the cohort was CMV serostatus. Several of the top co-occurrence clusters appeared to be linked to parvovirus B19, influenza, CMV and Epstein-Barr virus, according to a later analysis. Some IMGT-functional V segments, including TRBV6-2 and TRBV6-3, could not be told apart with the 87-base-pair reads, so those segments were excluded. It was suggested by the authors that the approach could potentially be generalized to other disease states and immunological phenotypes. A later genetic analysis reported fewer N-insertions in productive TCRs among donors in an Asian-associated ancestry cluster than the roughly 670-donor mean. Broadly in line with IMGT annotations, most TCR beta V segments showed up in productive rearrangements about 87% or about 30% of the time in an earlier analysis of 587 of the donors. Compared with equally common non-associated chains, HLA-associated TCR beta chains in a later analysis were more clonally expanded and had lower generation probabilities. The sequencing pipeline was judged likely to have produced a cluster of highly shared sequence variants as a technical artifact.

Per the germline V gene, SQVTM is the CDR1 and ANQGSEA is the CDR2. A distance of 6 bases separates the germline ends of V and J, which lose 4 bases and 0 bases respectively. The CDR3 covers 12 residues, taking in both the cysteine and the phenylalanine. Only the CDR3 DNA stays, 36 bases, in frame from base 1. The chain was built from TRBV29-1 and TRBJ1-2; matching of 6 bases hints at TRBD1 as the D gene. Sequenced material: PBMCs. This TCR was sampled from a man aged 25-45 years in good health and CMV-seropositive. The DNA sequence reads TGCAGCGTTGGGACAGCTAACTATGGCTACACCTTC. Translation gives CSVGTANYGYTF.